This T cell receptor (beta chain) was obtained from a study of T cells in Graves' hyperthyroidism and ophthalmopathy. Study observations and caveats: The model predicted ophthalmopathy a median around seven months before onset. Blood also carried most thyroid clonotypes expanded above 0.001.

Trimming left V 2 bases short and J 8 bases short, with 13 bases between. CDR3 length: 15 amino acids. Per germline, CDR1 WNHNN and CDR2 SYGVQD (reference sequence). If no ophthalmopathy progression occurred within 18 months, Graves' hyperthyroidism was stable. A roughly 10 ml volume of fresh peripheral blood provided the PBMCs. RNA transcripts gave rise to amplified TCR beta CDR3 regions. An initial round of RT-PCR targeting the TCR CDR3 relied on the HTBI primer set. TCRdb used MiXCR to reprocess the multiplex PCR reads, holding one entry per CDR3 protein. The sample shows 500,000 to 650,000 distinct CDR3 sequences, roughly 15% of them seen only once. There are a few counts of this clonotype. The antigen is not known.

This receptor was identified in a woman aged 40 to 50 with Graves' hyperthyroidism. The sequenced material came from blood. V usage is TRBV10-1 and J usage is TRBJ1-6, with D unresolved. The DNA for the CDR3 is TGCGCCAGCAGTGAGGGACTGGCCGGGGATTCACCCCTCCACTTT. It specifies CASSEGLAGDSPLHF.